This T cell receptor (beta chain) was obtained from a study of metastatic and nonmetastatic thyroid tumors. On the study more broadly: The comparison covered peripheral blood and tumor or nodule tissue in malignant and benign thyroid patients. Study-wide points: Patients with malignant thyroid tumors reportedly had significantly higher TCR beta diversity than those with benign nodules, in blood and tumor.

Every patient was untreated before thyroid surgery. Authors' data handling: CDR3 differences across clinicopathological groups were used to build a distant-metastasis classifier for papillary thyroid cancer. TCRdb ran MiXCR on the PCR reads. The V and J calls here are based on TCRdb, not the publication. The sample records some 16,000 clones, 24% being singletons. The CDR3 covers 17 residues. Per the germline V gene, CDR1 is LNHDA and CDR2 is SQIVND (reference sequence). Trimming shortened V by 5 bases and J by 2 bases, and 19 bases separated the two germline ends. There are many counts of this clone. Its cognate antigen is unknown.

The chain carries TRBV19 and TRBJ1-5; perhaps TRBD1 as D (6 bases). The sample consisted of tumor tissue. This sequence originates from a male donor with papillary thyroid cancer or a benign thyroid nodule (not recorded which). Some clones in this sample may be carry-over from other donors' samples. For the CDR3, the DNA is TGTGCCAGTAGTGACGCCGCGTGGGGGCTTCGCAATCAGCCCCAGCATTTT. Residues: CASSDAAWGLRNQPQHF.